This record covers a single T cell receptor (beta chain). This sample was taken from a study of memory CD4+ T cells and cytomegalovirus serostatus. Study-level information: Of the healthy Belgian adults, 9 were CMV seropositive and approximately 24 seronegative.

The sort gate was single viable CD3+CD4+CD8-CD45RO+ cells for memory CD4+ T cells. Clones were sequenced by immunoSEQ multiplex PCR, and TCRdb holds only the in-frame ones, with some missing. The sample holds some 40,000 clones, 70% to 80% seen once. Sequencing used memory CD4+ T cells from blood. This sequence was found in an adult in good health and CMV-seropositive.

The CDR3 DNA reads TGTGCCAGCAGCATCTTCACCGACAGCAATAGCAATCAGCCCCAGCATTTT. It yields the protein CASSIFTDSNSNQPQHF. The chain recombines TRBV7-3 with TRBJ1-5; D might be TRBD1 (5 bases). Deletions cut 5 bases from V and 0 bases from J, with 17 bases between. There are 17 residues in the CDR3. The germline V gene has CDR1 SGHTA and CDR2 FQGTGA.